The 27 T cell receptor beta chains listed next were all sequenced from one sample in a study of shared clonotypes between healthy human individuals. The naive CD8 population came from CD45RO-negative cells selected for CCR7, without terminally differentiated effector memory CD45RA+ cells. Method: immunoSEQ multiplex PCR; TCRdb's copy keeps in-frame clones and lacks some. The sample records around 2,000,000 clones, approximately 94% being singletons. Sequenced material: naive CD8+ T cells sorted from blood. The receptor source for this set is a man aged 18 to 30 in good health.

In regard to this clone: Relative to the germline gene, one junction end is altered; a read error may explain this. The chain has TRBV7-7 and TRBJ2-2; a weak D match, TRBD1 (6 bases). Germline V gives CDR1 SSHAT, CDR2 FNYEAQ (reference sequence). CDR3 length: 13 amino acids. CDR3 nucleotides: TGTGCTAGCAGCCCAGGACAGCCCGGGGAGCTGTTTTTT. Its protein is CASSPGQPGELFF.

Regarding this clone: This same CDR3 is encoded by further DNA sequences in the sample. The chain uses TRBV7-9 and TRBJ1-2; TRBD1 matches at 7 bases. CDR3 length: 13 amino acids. V was pared by 6 bases and J by 3 bases, with 4 bases of the junction left unmatched. CDR1 is SEHNR, CDR2 FQNEAQ, per germline (reference sequence). Here the CDR3 DNA reads TGTGCCAGCAGTTCAGACAGGGACTATGGCTACACCTTC. This sequence encodes CASSSDRDYGYTF. Drawing the rest from reference TRBV7-9 and TRBJ1-2, the complete variable domain is DTGVSQNPRHKITKRGQNVTFRCDPISEHNRLYWYRQTLGQGPEFLTYFQNEAQLEKSRLLSDRFSAERPKGSFSTLEIQRTEQGDSAMYLCASSSDRDYGYTFGSGTRLTVV.

This clone was observed once. CDR3 nucleotides: TGTGCCAGCTATTTAGGGGGCGTCCATAATTCACCCCTCCACTTT. Encoded protein: CASYLGGVHNSPLHF. The chain combines TRBV2 with TRBJ1-6; 7 bases agree with TRBD1. The CDR3 extends over 15 amino acids. The ends lost 8 bases at V and 5 bases at J; junction bases unmatched: 9. The V gene's germline CDR1 is SNHLY and CDR2 FYNNEI.

The chain has TRBV25-1 and TRBJ2-3, with a weak D call TRBD2 (6 bases). V dropped 10 bases and J dropped 3 bases, with 11 bases sitting between them. CDR3 length equals 12 residues. Per the germline V gene, CDR1 is MGHDK and CDR2 is SYGVNS. The CDR3 sequence is CATGGATDTQYF. Written as DNA, the CDR3 is TGTGCCACCGGCGGGGCAACAGATACGCAGTATTTT.

V is TRBV20-1 and J is TRBJ1-1; D not certain. The germline V gene encodes CDR1 DFQATT and CDR2 SNEGSKA (reference sequence). Trimming stripped 3 bases from V and 11 bases from J, with 10 bases between. CDR3 size: 10 residues. CDR3 amino acids: CSASGTRAFF. The CDR3 bases are TGCAGTGCTAGCGGAACCAGGGCTTTCTTT.

V and J are TRBV7-9 and TRBJ2-7; possibly TRBD1 for D (6 bases). V was pared by 6 bases and J by 9 bases, with 15 bases between. The CDR3 has 12 amino acids. Looked up from germline, CDR1 is SEHNR and CDR2 is FQNEAQ (reference sequence). CDR3 sequence reads: CASSLTGEGQYF. The CDR3 nucleotides read TGTGCCAGCAGTCTGACAGGAGAAGGGCAGTACTTC.

The genes are TRBV7-3 and TRBJ2-2; D not certain. Trimming stripped 4 bases from V and 2 bases from J, with 5 bases between. CDR1 and CDR2 from the germline V gene are SGHTA and FQGTGA. The CDR3 spans 13 residues. The CDR3 sequence is CASSSPNTGELFF. DNA for the CDR3: TGTGCCAGCAGCTCCCCTAACACCGGGGAGCTGTTTTTT. The whole variable domain, remainder taken from reference TRBV7-3 and TRBJ2-2, is GAGVSQTPSNKVTEKGKYVELRCDPISGHTALYWYRQSLGQGPEFLIYFQGTGAADDSGLPNDRFFAVRPEGSVSTLKIQRTERGDSAVYLCASSSPNTGELFFGEGSRLTVL.

The rearrangement links TRBV2 to TRBJ1-6; 10 nucleotides line up with TRBD1. V gave up 7 bases and J gave up 8 bases; unmatched junction bases: 8. In germline, CDR1 is SNHLY, CDR2 FYNNEI. The CDR3 sequence is 15 residues long. For the CDR3, the DNA is TGTGCCAGCACTGGACAGGGGGGAATGGATTCACCCCTCCACTTT. This codes for CASTGQGGMDSPLHF.

This chain connects TRBV5-4 to TRBJ1-2, with D uncertain. Per germline, CDR1 SGHNT and CDR2 YYREEE (reference sequence). The CDR3 runs to 12 residues. V was shortened by 4 bases and J by 4 bases, with 8 bases between the two germline ends. Written as DNA, the CDR3 is TGTGCCAGCAGCACGGACTCCTATGGCTACACCTTC. Its translation is CASSTDSYGYTF.

The rearrangement links TRBV21-1 to TRBJ2-2; the table's D call, TRBD1, was not checked against the DNA. TRBV21-1 is given as a pseudogene. The CDR3 is made up of 15 amino acids. The CDR3 loop reads CASSSGGHPTGELFF. CDR3 coding DNA: TGTGCCAGCAGCAGTGGGGGACATCCTACCGGGGAGCTGTTTTTT.

Only one count was recorded for this clone. This chain links TRBV15 with TRBJ2-1; D is possibly TRBD1 or TRBD2 (5 bases each). Germline V CDR1 and CDR2: LNHNV, YYDKDF (reference sequence). Trimming took off 3 bases at V and 6 bases at J, with 18 bases between the two ends. This CDR3 has 16 amino acids. CDR3 DNA: TGTGCCACCAGCAGGGAATGGGACGGTGTAAGCAATGAGCAGTTCTTC. It yields the protein CATSREWDGVSNEQFF.

The chain joins TRBV10-3 to TRBJ1-1; D remains unclear. V was trimmed by 0 bases and J by 3 bases, leaving 11 bases between them. Germline V CDR1 and CDR2: ENHRY, SYGVKD. The CDR3 is 15 residues long. The CDR3 bases are TGTGCCATCAGTGAGTCGAGTAGACGGGACACTGAAGCTTTCTTT. Translation gives CAISESSRRDTEAFF.

The chain couples TRBV5-6 to TRBJ2-1, with 8 bases aligning to TRBD2. The trim removed 3 bases at V and 8 bases at J, leaving 7 bases unmatched. The length of the CDR3 is 14 residues. CDR1 is SGHDT and CDR2 is YYEEEE in the germline V gene. The CDR3, as DNA: TGTGCCAGCAGCTCTTCGACTAGCGTCTATGAGCAGTTCTTC. It is translated as CASSSSTSVYEQFF.

The CDR3, as DNA: TGTGCCAGCAGCCGGGACAGGGGGTGGGATACGCAGTATTTT. Translating it yields CASSRDRGWDTQYF. The chain has TRBV28 and TRBJ2-3, with 11 positions matching TRBD1. The CDR3 length is 14 residues. V lost 6 bases and J lost 6; bases outside the gene matches: 5. The germline V gene has CDR1 MDHEN and CDR2 SYDVKM.

This clone has just one count. The V and J genes are TRBV5-4 and TRBJ1-2; possible D gene TRBD1, 6 bases. The CDR3 extends over 13 amino acids. V was trimmed by 4 bases and J by 8 bases, leaving 15 bases between them. The germline V gene encodes CDR1 SGHNT and CDR2 YYREEE (reference sequence). The CDR3 region is CASSPTGVEGYTF. CDR3 coding DNA: TGTGCCAGCAGCCCGACAGGAGTCGAGGGCTACACCTTC.

The chain combines TRBV13 with TRBJ2-5; D possibly corresponds to TRBD2 (5 bases). The ends were cut back, 6 bases at V and 11 bases at J, with 13 bases in the middle. The germline V gene has CDR1 PRHDT and CDR2 FYEKMQ (reference sequence). The length of the CDR3 is 11 residues. The CDR3 reads CASSEGVQQYF. CDR3 in DNA: TGTGCCAGCAGTGAGGGAGTTCAGCAGTACTTC.

The rearrangement links TRBV4-1 to TRBJ2-7, with 15 nucleotides matching TRBD2. J lost 6 bases, V lost 3 bases, and 6 bases had no gene match. The CDR3 is 16 amino acids. The germline gives CDR1 MGHRA, CDR2 YSYEKL. CDR3 region: CASSHYPGLAGGEQYF. The CDR3 DNA reads as TGCGCCAGCAGCCACTACCCGGGACTAGCGGGGGGCGAGCAGTACTTC.

This chain joins TRBV4-1 and TRBJ2-5, with D maybe TRBD2 (6 bases). The CDR3 is 17 amino acids. Trimming removed 0 bases at V and 4 bases at J, with 18 bases between. The V gene's germline CDR1 is MGHRA and CDR2 YSYEKL. CDR3 sequence: CASSQEPGTVVGETQYF. The CDR3 DNA is TGCGCCAGCAGCCAAGAGCCCGGGACTGTCGTAGGAGAGACCCAGTACTTC.

CDR3: CASSLGGSPYEQYF. CDR3 sequence (DNA): TGTGCCAGCAGCTTAGGAGGGAGCCCCTACGAGCAGTACTTC. The chain combines TRBV7-8 with TRBJ2-7; TRBD2 might be the D (5 bases). Germline assignment: CDR1 SGHVS and CDR2 FQNEAQ. With 1 base removed from V and 2 bases from J, the gap between germline ends came to 9 bases. The CDR3 spans 14 residues.

This clone occurred once. The gene calls are TRBV13 and TRBJ2-1, with 7 bases fitting TRBD1. Trimming at V came to 4 bases and at J to 0 bases, leaving 6 bases not matched to a gene. CDR1 PRHDT and CDR2 FYEKMQ come from the germline V gene (reference sequence). The CDR3 totals 16 residues. This CDR3 reads CASSSRTGVSYNEQFF. CDR3 in DNA: TGTGCCAGCAGCTCCCGTACAGGGGTCTCCTACAATGAGCAGTTCTTC.

This clone was picked up one time. Additional DNA sequences in this sample encode the identical CDR3. The chain recombines TRBV9 with TRBJ1-4, with D possibly matching TRBD1 (5 bases). The CDR3 length is 14 residues. The germline CDR1 and CDR2 sequences are SGDLS and YYNGEE. Trimming stripped 0 bases from V and 8 bases from J, with 11 bases between. This CDR3 is CASSVGGDDEKLFF. For the CDR3, the DNA is TGTGCCAGCAGCGTAGGAGGGGATGACGAAAAACTGTTTTTT.

The V call is TRBV10-1, the J call TRBJ1-1; the D is unclear. This CDR3 region has 17 residues. Trimming took 3 bases from V and 3 from J, leaving 20 bases between them. Germline-derived CDR1 and CDR2 are WNHNN and SYGVQD (reference sequence). The CDR3 DNA follows: TGCGCCAGCAGTGATCGAAACATCGGGGTTATAGACACTGAAGCTTTCTTT. Protein: CASSDRNIGVIDTEAFF.

The chain uses TRBV9 and TRBJ1-6; D unresolved. The CDR3 is 14 amino acids. Per germline, CDR1 SGDLS and CDR2 YYNGEE. V was shortened by 0 bases and J by 8 bases, with 9 bases between the two germline ends. CDR3 bases: TGTGCCAGCAGCGTAGTAGGGATTGATTCACCCCTCCACTTT. This encodes CASSVVGIDSPLHF. The variable domain in full, with the rest retrieved from reference TRBV9 and TRBJ1-6, is DSGVTQTPKHLITATGQRVTLRCSPRSGDLSVYWYQQSLDQGLQFLIQYYNGEERAKGNILERFSAQQFPDLHSELNLSSLELGDSALYFCASSVVGIDSPLHFGNGTRLTVT.

This CDR3 is CASSLWDSTLNTEAFF. CDR3 coding DNA: TGTGCCAGCAGTCTTTGGGACAGCACCTTGAACACTGAAGCTTTCTTT. The chain recombines TRBV2 with TRBJ1-1, with 7 bases matching TRBD1. Germline V gene sequence: CDR1 SNHLY, CDR2 FYNNEI. Trimming cost V 5 bases and J 0 bases; bases outside gene matches: 9. The CDR3 runs to 16 residues.

V is TRBV2 and J is TRBJ1-5; no clear D gene. The V end lost 4 bases, the J end lost 3 bases, and 16 bases lay between the germline ends. CDR1 SNHLY and CDR2 FYNNEI come from the germline V gene. The CDR3 spans 16 residues. CDR3 sequence reads: CASSVPDGVYNQPQHF. CDR3 DNA: TGTGCCAGCAGTGTACCCGACGGAGTATACAATCAGCCCCAGCATTTT. The entire variable domain, with the rest obtained from reference TRBV2 and TRBJ1-5, is as follows: EPEVTQTPSHQVTQMGQEVILRCVPISNHLYFYWYRQILGQKVEFLVSFYNNEISEKSEIFDDQFSVERPDGSNFTLKIRSTKLEDSAMYFCASSVPDGVYNQPQHFGDGTRLSIL.

The genes are TRBV29-1 and TRBJ2-7; D possibly corresponds to TRBD1 (5 bases). Looked up from germline, CDR1 is SQVTM and CDR2 is ANQGSEA. V was clipped by 8 bases and J by 3 bases, with 14 bases between them. This CDR3 spans 12 amino acids. The CDR3 nucleotides read TGCAGCCTGCATCCCAGGGACTACGAGCAGTACTTC. Its protein product is CSLHPRDYEQYF.

CDR3 nucleotides: TGCGCCAGCAGCCAAGGAGTTAACCTCTACGAGCAGTACTTC. Its translation is CASSQGVNLYEQYF. The gene calls are TRBV4-3 and TRBJ2-7, with D uncertain. The CDR3 totals 14 residues. Germline V gene lookup returns CDR1 LGHNA and CDR2 YSLEER. V lost 1 base, J lost 3 bases, and 10 bases lay in between.